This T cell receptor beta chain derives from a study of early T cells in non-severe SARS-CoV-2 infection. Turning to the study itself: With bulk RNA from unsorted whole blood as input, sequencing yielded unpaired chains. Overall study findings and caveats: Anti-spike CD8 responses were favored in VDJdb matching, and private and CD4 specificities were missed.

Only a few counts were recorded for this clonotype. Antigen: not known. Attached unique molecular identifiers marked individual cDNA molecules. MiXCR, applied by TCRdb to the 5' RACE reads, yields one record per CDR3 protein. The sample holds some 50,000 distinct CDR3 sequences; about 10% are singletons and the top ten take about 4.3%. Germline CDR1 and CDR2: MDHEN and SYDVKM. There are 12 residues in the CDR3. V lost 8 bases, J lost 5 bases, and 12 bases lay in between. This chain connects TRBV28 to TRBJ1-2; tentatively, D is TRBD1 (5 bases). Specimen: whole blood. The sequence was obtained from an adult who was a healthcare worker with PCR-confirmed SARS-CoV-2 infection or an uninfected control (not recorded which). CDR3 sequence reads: CASRTGVYGYTF. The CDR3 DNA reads TGTGCCAGCCGGACGGGGGTTTATGGCTACACCTTC.